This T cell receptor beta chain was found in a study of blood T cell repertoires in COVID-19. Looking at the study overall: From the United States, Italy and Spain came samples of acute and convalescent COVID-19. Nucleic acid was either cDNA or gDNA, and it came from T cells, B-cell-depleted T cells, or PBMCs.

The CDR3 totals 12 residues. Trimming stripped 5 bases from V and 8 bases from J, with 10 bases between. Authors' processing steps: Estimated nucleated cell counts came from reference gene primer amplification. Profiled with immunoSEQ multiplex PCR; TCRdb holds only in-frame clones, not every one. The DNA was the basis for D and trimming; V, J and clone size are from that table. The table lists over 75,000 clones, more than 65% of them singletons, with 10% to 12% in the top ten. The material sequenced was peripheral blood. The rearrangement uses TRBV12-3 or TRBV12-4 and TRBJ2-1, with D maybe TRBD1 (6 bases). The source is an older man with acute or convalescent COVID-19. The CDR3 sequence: CASSPQGYEQFF. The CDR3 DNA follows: TGTGCCAGCAGTCCACAGGGTTATGAGCAGTTCTTC.